Below are 25 T cell receptor beta chains sequenced from a single sample in a study of regulatory T cells in long-lasting Graves disease. CDR3-region Arm-PCR and iRepertoire HTBI primers produced the TCR beta libraries. TCRdb independently ran MiXCR on the multiplex PCR reads; one entry per CDR3 protein. The sample yields a few hundred thousand distinct CDR3 sequences, about a sixth seen once. Indicated time point: newly diagnosed GD, antithyroid drugs for less than 3 months. PBMCs provided the RNA from which the TCR library was made. The same specimen was also included in a second study, on T cells in Graves' hyperthyroidism and ophthalmopathy.

The specimen comprised peripheral blood mononuclear cells (PBMCs), sampled at new diagnosis, from a patient treated with antithyroid drugs. The receptors derive from a man between 40 and 49 years old with Graves disease.

This clonotype was recorded at least ten times. The gene calls are TRBV12-3 or TRBV12-4 and TRBJ1-2, with D perhaps TRBD1 (5 bases). This CDR3 is 13 amino acids long. With 6 bases removed from V and 7 bases from J, the gap between germline ends came to 15 bases. CDR3 sequence (DNA): TGTGCCAGCAGATCCGGGACGGAGCCTGGCTACACCTTC. Protein product: CASRSGTEPGYTF.

V gene TRBV7-9 combines with J gene TRBJ1-4, with D perhaps matching TRBD1 (6 bases). The CDR3 runs to 15 residues. From germline, CDR1 is SEHNR and CDR2 FQNEAQ (reference sequence). Trimming took 3 bases from V and 7 from J, leaving 15 bases between them. The chain's CDR3 is CASSLGAAASEKLFF. As DNA, the CDR3 is TGTGCCAGCAGCTTGGGGGCAGCCGCAAGTGAAAAACTGTTTTTT.

Comments on this clonotype: The junction shows a germline mismatch at one end, possibly a read error. The gene calls are TRBV27 and TRBJ2-3, with no clear D. The CDR3 extends over 12 amino acids. From germline, CDR1 is MNHEY and CDR2 SMNVEV (reference sequence). The CDR3: CASSLDTDMQYF. The CDR3 DNA reads as TGTGCCAGCAGTTTAGATACAGATATGCAGTATTTT.

CDR3 in amino acids: CAISESASTYNEQFF. The CDR3, as DNA: TGTGCCATCAGTGAGTCGGCTAGCACCTACAATGAGCAGTTCTTC. The chain carries TRBV10-3 and TRBJ2-1; maybe TRBD2 (5 bases). Between the trimmed V and J ends, which lost 0 bases and 2 bases, there was a span of 8 bases. Germline lookup yields CDR1 ENHRY and CDR2 SYGVKD. This CDR3 region has 15 residues.

This clonotype showed up many times. The V and J genes are TRBV7-3 and TRBJ2-5, with a weak D call TRBD2 (6 bases). This CDR3 has 13 residues. V lost 6 bases and J lost 3, with 11 bases in between. CDR1 is SGHTA and CDR2 is FQGTGA in the germline V gene. The CDR3 region is CASSRTNEETQYF. CDR3 coding DNA: TGTGCCAGCAGTCGGACTAACGAAGAGACCCAGTACTTC. The full variable domain, with the rest looked up from reference TRBV7-3 and TRBJ2-5, is GAGVSQTPSNKVTEKGKYVELRCDPISGHTALYWYRQSLGQGPEFLIYFQGTGAADDSGLPNDRFFAVRPEGSVSTLKIQRTERGDSAVYLCASSRTNEETQYFGPGTRLLVL.

This clonotype was seen at least ten times. This rearrangement joins TRBV4-3 to TRBJ1-1, with 7 positions matching TRBD1. Germline assignment: CDR1 LGHNA and CDR2 YSLEER. The CDR3 covers 14 residues. Unmatched junction bases numbered 7, after V lost 2 bases and J lost 7 bases. The CDR3 here is CASSQTLRDSEAFF. In DNA, the CDR3 is TGCGCCAGCAGCCAAACCCTCCGGGACAGTGAAGCTTTCTTT.

V usage is TRBV12-3 or TRBV12-4 and J usage is TRBJ2-2; no clear D gene. The CDR3 is made up of 16 amino acids. Trimming cost V 6 bases and J 1 base, with 15 bases left between them. The CDR3 coding sequence is TGTGCCAGCAGCCGTAGTGAGAGAATGAACACCGGGGAGCTGTTTTTT. Its translation: CASSRSERMNTGELFF.

This clonotype was found many times. The V and J genes are TRBV28 and TRBJ2-7, with no clear D. Germline CDR1 MDHEN, CDR2 SYDVKM. The V gene lost 3 bases and the J gene lost 1 base, with 7 bases spanning the gap. The CDR3 contains 13 residues. The CDR3 coding sequence is TGTGCCAGCAGTTTGTACGGATCCTACGAGCAGTACTTC. It encodes CASSLYGSYEQYF.

This sequence joins TRBV7-9 and TRBJ2-5; D remains ambiguous. CDR3 length: 13 residues. Trimming pared 6 bases from V and 1 base from J, leaving 9 bases between. CDR1 and CDR2 from the germline V gene are SEHNR and FQNEAQ (reference sequence). CDR3 bases: TGTGCCAGCAGGATTCTGGGCCAAGAGACCCAGTACTTC. Translation gives CASRILGQETQYF.

This clonotype was observed at least ten times. CDR3 loop: CASSFSGGPQYF. CDR3 bases: TGTGCCAGCAGTTTTAGCGGGGGTCCGCAGTATTTT. The chain carries TRBV12-3 or TRBV12-4 and TRBJ2-3; 9 bases match TRBD2. J gave up 10 bases and V 3 bases, and 2 bases lay outside the gene matches. This CDR3 is built from 12 residues.

This clonotype was seen more than once but under ten times. The J gene is TRBJ1-1, the V gene TRBV27; D not resolved. The CDR3 sequence is 14 residues long. Between the trimmed V and J ends, which lost 3 bases and 1 base, there was a span of 9 bases. The germline V gene encodes CDR1 MNHEY and CDR2 SMNVEV (reference sequence). The CDR3 here is CASSFWPRNTEAFF. Here the CDR3 DNA reads TGTGCCAGCAGTTTTTGGCCCCGGAACACTGAAGCTTTCTTT.

This clonotype occurred a few times. The chain links TRBV19 to TRBJ1-5; no reliable D call. CDR1 LNHDA and CDR2 SQIVND come from the germline V gene (reference sequence). V gave up 8 bases and J gave up 4 bases, with 12 bases separating them. The CDR3 has 13 amino acids. For the CDR3, the DNA is TGTGCCAGTGCGGGGTTGGGTAATCAGCCCCAGCATTTT. This encodes CASAGLGNQPQHF. The full variable domain, in which reference TRBV19 and TRBJ1-5 provide the parts outside the CDR3, is DGGITQSPKYLFRKEGQNVTLSCEQNLNHDAMYWYRQDPGQGLRLIYYSQIVNDFQKGDIAEGYSVSREKKESFPLTVTSAQKNPTAFYLCASAGLGNQPQHFGDGTRLSIL.

Ten or more counts support this clonotype. The gene calls are TRBV11-2 and TRBJ2-3, with 14 positions matching TRBD2. The CDR3 runs 15 residues. V was clipped by 3 bases and J by 6 bases; unmatched bases: 2. CDR1 is SGHAT and CDR2 is FQNNGV in the germline V gene. The DNA of the CDR3 is TGTGCCAGCAGCTTGGGACTAGCGGGGGTGGATACGCAGTATTTT. This codes for CASSLGLAGVDTQYF.

This clonotype was observed a few times. The chain uses TRBV15 and TRBJ2-1; unclear D gene. The V gene lost 1 base and the J gene lost 3 bases, with 16 bases spanning the gap. This CDR3 has 17 amino acids. Germline CDR1 and CDR2: LNHNV and YYDKDF (reference sequence). The CDR3 sequence: CATSRVPRLPRYNEQFF. Written as DNA, the CDR3 is TGTGCCACCAGCAGAGTCCCCCGCCTGCCCCGCTACAATGAGCAGTTCTTC.

This clonotype was observed many times. The chain carries TRBV5-1 and TRBJ2-1, with 7 bases lining up with TRBD1. The DNA end lines up better with TRBJ2-5; the J call may be wrong. Germline V gives CDR1 SGHRS, CDR2 YFSETQ. This CDR3 is 15 amino acids long. The CDR3 here is CASSLEGTAEETQYF. DNA of the CDR3: TGCGCCAGCAGCTTGGAAGGGACAGCCGAAGAGACCCAGTACTTC.

This clonotype was counted ten times or more. This chain joins TRBV9 and TRBJ1-2; D is undetermined. V was clipped by 0 bases and J by 4 bases, with 13 bases between them. Germline V gene sequence: CDR1 SGDLS, CDR2 YYNGEE. The CDR3 length is 15 residues. CDR3 DNA sequence: TGTGCCAGCAGCGTAGCGCCCGGCAGCGGCTATGGCTACACCTTC. The encoded protein is CASSVAPGSGYGYTF.

This clonotype came up many times. The CDR3 spells CASSEDTEAFF. The CDR3, as DNA: TGTGCCAGCAGTGAAGACACTGAAGCTTTCTTT. The V call is TRBV2, the J call TRBJ1-1; D not certain. V dropped 1 base and J dropped 3 bases, with 0 bases sitting between them. The CDR3 has 11 residues. Germline V gene sequence: CDR1 SNHLY, CDR2 FYNNEI.

This clonotype appeared many times. The chain combines TRBV20-1 with TRBJ2-7, with 7 nucleotides matching TRBD2. The CDR3 loop spans 14 amino acids. CDR1 is DFQATT, CDR2 SNEGSKA, per germline (reference sequence). J was trimmed by 2 bases and V by 0 bases; bases with no gene match: 4. The CDR3, as DNA: TGCAGTGCTAGAGACACCGGGACTACCTACGAGCAGTACTTC. Translating gives CSARDTGTTYEQYF.

This chain joins TRBV12-3 or TRBV12-4 and TRBJ1-3; TRBD1 is a possible D gene (6 bases). With 6 bases removed from V and 4 bases from J, the gap between germline ends came to 13 bases. The CDR3 loop spans 14 amino acids. CDR3 sequence: CASRTTDRGNTIYF. CDR3 nucleotide sequence: TGTGCCAGCAGAACTACTGACAGGGGAAACACCATATATTTT.

This clonotype was recorded a few times. This rearrangement joins TRBV29-1 to TRBJ1-2; D possibly corresponds to TRBD1 (5 bases). The V end was cut by 6 bases, the J end by 4 bases, with 15 bases between. Germline V gene lookup returns CDR1 SQVTM and CDR2 ANQGSEA. This CDR3 has 13 residues. The CDR3 reads CSVEGYRAYGYTF. The CDR3, as DNA: TGCAGCGTCGAGGGGTATAGGGCCTATGGCTACACCTTC.

This rearrangement joins TRBV19 to TRBJ2-5; a weak D match, TRBD1 (5 bases). The germline gives CDR1 LNHDA, CDR2 SQIVND (reference sequence). V lost 7 bases and J 0 bases, leaving 12 bases between the germline ends. The CDR3 spans 14 residues. CDR3 sequence (DNA): TGTGCCAGTAATCGACAGAAAAACCAAGAGACCCAGTACTTC. Its translation is CASNRQKNQETQYF.

This clonotype has ten or more counts. CDR3 protein: CAGRTGALYGYTF. CDR3 sequence (DNA): TGTGCCGGCCGGACAGGGGCTCTCTATGGCTACACCTTC. The V gene is TRBV2, the J gene TRBJ1-2; 9 nucleotides line up with TRBD1. The V gene end was trimmed by 11 bases and the J gene end by 4 bases; junction bases not matched to a gene: 8. This CDR3 has 13 residues. Germline V gene sequence: CDR1 SNHLY, CDR2 FYNNEI.

This clonotype has at least ten counts. This chain joins TRBV5-4 and TRBJ2-3; D possibly corresponds to TRBD2 (5 bases). V was shortened by 3 bases and J by 5 bases, with 16 bases between the two germline ends. This CDR3 is 15 amino acids long. CDR1 SGHNT and CDR2 YYREEE come from the germline V gene (reference sequence). CDR3 sequence reads: CASSSPTRAGDTQYF. The CDR3 nucleotides are TGTGCCAGCAGCTCGCCTACTAGGGCGGGAGATACGCAGTATTTT.

This clonotype was counted between two and nine times. Here the CDR3 reads CASSRDGADYGYTF. CDR3 DNA: TGTGCCAGCAGTCGGGACGGGGCAGACTATGGCTACACCTTC. The gene calls are TRBV16 and TRBJ1-2, with D maybe TRBD1 (5 bases). The CDR3 runs 14 residues. V lost 6 bases, J lost 3 bases, and 14 bases lay in between. Germline CDR1 KGHSY, CDR2 FQNENV.

This clonotype was counted ten times or more. The chain joins TRBV6-1 to TRBJ1-5, with 8 bases fitting TRBD1. Per the germline V gene, CDR1 is MNHNS and CDR2 is SASEGT. The CDR3 consists of 17 residues. V gave up 3 bases and J gave up 6 bases; unmatched junction bases: 13. The CDR3 DNA follows: TGTGCCAGCAGTGAGAGTCCGGACAGGGCGCTAAGTCAGCCCCAGCATTTT. It translates to CASSESPDRALSQPQHF.